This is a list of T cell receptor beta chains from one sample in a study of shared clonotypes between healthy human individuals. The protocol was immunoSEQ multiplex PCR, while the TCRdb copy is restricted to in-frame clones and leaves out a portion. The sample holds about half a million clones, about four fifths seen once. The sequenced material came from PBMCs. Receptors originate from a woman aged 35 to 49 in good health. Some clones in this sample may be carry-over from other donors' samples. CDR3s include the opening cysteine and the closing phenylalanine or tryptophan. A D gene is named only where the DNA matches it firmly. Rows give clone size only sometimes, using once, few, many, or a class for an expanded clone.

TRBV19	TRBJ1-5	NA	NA	TGTGCCAGTAGTATAGGAAACAGACTTAATCAGCCCCAGCATTTT	CASSIGNRLNQPQHF
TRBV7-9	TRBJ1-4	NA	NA	TGTGCCAGCAGCTTACAAGGGAGAAAACTGTTTTTT	CASSLQGRKLFF
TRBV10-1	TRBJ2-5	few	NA	TGCGCCAGCAGTCAGGGGAACGAAGAGACCCAGTACTTC	CASSQGNEETQYF
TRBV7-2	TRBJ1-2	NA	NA	TGTGCCAGCAGCCCATACCGGGAGGGGGGCTACACCTTC	CASSPYREGGYTF
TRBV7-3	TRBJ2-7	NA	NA	TGTGCCAGCAGCTTAGCCGGGAGCCCCGGCGAGCAGTACTTC	CASSLAGSPGEQYF
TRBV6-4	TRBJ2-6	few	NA	TGTGCCAGCAGTGACTCACATTCTGGGGCCAACGTCCTGACTTTC	CASSDSHSGANVLTF
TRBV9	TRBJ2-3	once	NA	TGTGCCAGCAGCGTGGCATCGCACACAGATACGCAGTATTTT	CASSVASHTDTQYF
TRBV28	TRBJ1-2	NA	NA	TGTGCCAGCAGTTCGGTCGGTATTTATGGCTACACCTTC	CASSSVGIYGYTF
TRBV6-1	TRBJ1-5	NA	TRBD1	TGTGCCAGCACCCTAGACAGGGGCAATCAGCCCCAGCATTTT	CASTLDRGNQPQHF
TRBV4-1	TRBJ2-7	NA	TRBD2	TGCGCCAGCAGCCAAGTCCTAGCGGCATCCTACGAGCAGTACTTC	CASSQVLAASYEQYF
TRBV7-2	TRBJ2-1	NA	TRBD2	TGTGCCAGCAGACTAGGGAGGGGTGGCTACAATGAGCAGTTCTTC	CASRLGRGGYNEQFF
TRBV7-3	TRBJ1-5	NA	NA	TGTGCCAGCAGCTCAGGCAGCAATCAGCCCCAGCATTTT	CASSSGSNQPQHF
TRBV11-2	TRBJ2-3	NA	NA	TGTGCCAGCAGCGACAGAGGAGGACCCACAGATACGCAGTATTTT	CASSDRGGPTDTQYF
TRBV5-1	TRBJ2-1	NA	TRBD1	TGCGCCAGCGGCCAGGGACAGTACAATGAGCAGTTCTTC	CASGQGQYNEQFF
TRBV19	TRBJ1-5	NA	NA	TGTGCCAGTAGGAGTGAACCAGGGCAGCCCCAGCATTTT	CASRSEPGQPQHF
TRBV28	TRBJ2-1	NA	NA	TGTGCCACCAAGGCCGGGACCTACAATGAGCAGTTCTTC	CATKAGTYNEQFF
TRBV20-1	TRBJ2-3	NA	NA	TGCAGTGCCAGACTGCTAGATACGCAGTATTTT	CSARLLDTQYF
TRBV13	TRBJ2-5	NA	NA	TGTGCCAGCAGCTTAAATCCGGGGCACGAGACCCAGTACTTC	CASSLNPGHETQYF
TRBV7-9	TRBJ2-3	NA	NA	TGTGCCAGCAGCCTAAGCGGCTCGGGTACGCAGTATTTT	CASSLSGSGTQYF
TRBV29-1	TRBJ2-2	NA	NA	TGCAGCGTTGTGCGCGGAGACACCGGGGAGCTGTTTTTT	CSVVRGDTGELFF
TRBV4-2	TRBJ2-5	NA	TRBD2	TGTGCCAGCAGCCAAGGGCTAGCGGGAGTCGGGCAGTACTTC	CASSQGLAGVGQYF
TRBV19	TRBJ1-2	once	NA	TGTGCCAGTACCCCCCTACGGGGGGTGAGTGGCTACACCTTC	CASTPLRGVSGYTF
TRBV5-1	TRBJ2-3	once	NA	TGCGCCAGCAGCTTGGCCTTAGTCACAGATACGCAGTATTTT	CASSLALVTDTQYF
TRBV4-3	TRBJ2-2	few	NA	TGCGCCAGCAGCCAACGATCACAGGGTCCCGGGGAGCTGTTTTTT	CASSQRSQGPGELFF
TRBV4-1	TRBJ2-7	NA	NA	TGCGCCAGCAGCCTCGGACATAGGAGCTCCTACGAGCAGTACTTC	CASSLGHRSSYEQYF
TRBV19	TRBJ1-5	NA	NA	TGTGCCAGTAGTCCCACGGGGGTCTACAATCAGCCCCAGCATTTT	CASSPTGVYNQPQHF
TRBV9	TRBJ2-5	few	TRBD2	TGTGCCAGCAGCGGAATGTTAGCGGGGGGGGCAGAGACCCAGTACTTC	CASSGMLAGGAETQYF
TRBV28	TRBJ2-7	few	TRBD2	TGTGCCAGCAGCCTTAGCGGGAGGGCCCGGGAGCAGTACTTC	CASSLSGRAREQYF
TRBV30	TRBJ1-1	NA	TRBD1	TGTGCCTGGATTTTCAGGGGGCTGAATGAAGCTTTCTTT	CAWIFRGLNEAFF
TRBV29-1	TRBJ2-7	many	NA	TGCAGCGTTGATTCGGGTTACGAGCAGTACTTC	CSVDSGYEQYF
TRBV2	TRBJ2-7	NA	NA	TGTGCCAGCAGTGAATTGTCGGGGGACGAGCAGTACTTC	CASSELSGDEQYF
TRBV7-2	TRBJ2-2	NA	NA	TGTGCCAGCAGCTTAGTACAGGGAGGGGAGCTGTTTTTT	CASSLVQGGELFF
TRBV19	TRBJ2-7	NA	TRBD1	TGTGCCAGTAGTAATAACCGGGACAGGGGCGAGCAGTACTTC	CASSNNRDRGEQYF
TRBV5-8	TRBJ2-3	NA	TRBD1	TGTGCCAGCGGCTTGGGGGGACAGGGGGCAGATACGCAGTATTTT	CASGLGGQGADTQYF
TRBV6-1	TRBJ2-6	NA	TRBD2	TGTGCCAGCCGGGAGGCTGGGGCCAACGTCCTGACTTTC	CASREAGANVLTF
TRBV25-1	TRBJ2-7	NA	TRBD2	TGTGCCAGCAGTGAATATAGCGGGAAGCAGTACTTC	CASSEYSGKQYF
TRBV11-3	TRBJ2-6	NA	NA	TGTGCCAGCAGCTTAGGGCTTAAACAGGGACGTGGGGCCAACGTCCTGACTTTC	CASSLGLKQGRGANVLTF
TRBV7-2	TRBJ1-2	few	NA	TGTGCCAGCAGCTTAATCCGCCTTCGGGGACGTACTTATGGCTACACCTTC	CASSLIRLRGRTYGYTF
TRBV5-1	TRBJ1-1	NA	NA	TGCGCCAGCAGCTCACAGGTGAACACTGAAGCTTTCTTT	CASSSQVNTEAFF
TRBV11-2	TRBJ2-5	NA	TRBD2	TGTGCCAGCACCTTGAATTTGAGCGGGGGGACCCAGTACTTC	CASTLNLSGGTQYF
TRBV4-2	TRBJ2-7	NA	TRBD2	TGTGCCAGCAGCCAAGCTAGCGGGAAAGACTACGAGCAGTACTTC	CASSQASGKDYEQYF